The rows below give T cell receptor beta chains drawn from one sample of a study of blood T cell repertoires in COVID-19. Repertoires were generated with immunoSEQ multiplex PCR, while TCRdb's copy carries only in-frame clones and drops some. The sample lists 250,000 to 400,000 clones, approximately 88% occurring once. The sequenced sample was peripheral blood. These TCRs come from a woman in her twenties or thirties with COVID-19, enrolled during active disease. Each CDR3 is given with its conserved first and last residue. D genes are given only for firm matches. Part of the rows lack a size; the others show once, few, many or a class for expanded clones.

V gene: TRBV5-1
J gene: TRBJ2-5
D gene: NA
clone size: few
CDR3 length: 14
CDR3 protein: CASSWEQGQETQYF
CDR3 DNA: TGCGCCAGCAGCTGGGAACAGGGACAAGAGACCCAGTACTTC

V gene: TRBV18
J gene: TRBJ1-1
D gene: NA
clone size: NA
CDR3 length: 15
CDR3 protein: CASSPWRGDNTEAFF
CDR3 DNA: TGTGCCAGCTCACCATGGCGGGGGGATAACACTGAAGCTTTCTTT

V gene: TRBV15
J gene: TRBJ2-2
D gene: TRBD2
clone size: NA
CDR3 length: 16
CDR3 protein: CATSRDGLAWPGELFF
CDR3 DNA: TGTGCCACCAGCAGAGACGGACTAGCCTGGCCCGGGGAGCTGTTTTTT

V gene: TRBV28
J gene: TRBJ1-2
D gene: NA
clone size: NA
CDR3 length: 13
CDR3 protein: CASRRDTSAGYTF
CDR3 DNA: TGTGCCAGCAGGAGGGACACTTCGGCTGGCTACACCTTC

V gene: TRBV19
J gene: TRBJ1-6
D gene: TRBD1
clone size: NA
CDR3 length: 17
CDR3 protein: CASSPRQGSSYNSPLHF
CDR3 DNA: TGTGCCAGTAGTCCGCGACAGGGGAGCTCCTATAATTCACCCCTCCACTTT

V gene: TRBV12-3/TRBV12-4
J gene: TRBJ1-1
D gene: NA
clone size: NA
CDR3 length: 12
CDR3 protein: CASSLGSLGAFF
CDR3 DNA: TGTGCCAGCAGTTTAGGGAGCCTCGGGGCTTTCTTT

V gene: TRBV15
J gene: TRBJ1-1
D gene: TRBD1
clone size: NA
CDR3 length: 14
CDR3 protein: CATSRRNRGRGAFF
CDR3 DNA: TGTGCCACCAGCAGGCGCAACAGGGGGCGCGGAGCTTTCTTT

V gene: TRBV19
J gene: TRBJ1-5
D gene: NA
clone size: NA
CDR3 length: 12
CDR3 protein: CASSMRNQPQHF
CDR3 DNA: TGTGCCAGTAGTATGCGAAATCAGCCCCAGCATTTT

V gene: TRBV12-3/TRBV12-4
J gene: TRBJ2-2
D gene: NA
clone size: few
CDR3 length: 12
CDR3 protein: CASSPLPGELFF
CDR3 DNA: TGTGCCAGCAGTCCACTCCCCGGGGAGCTGTTTTTT

V gene: TRBV11-2
J gene: TRBJ1-4
D gene: TRBD1
clone size: few
CDR3 length: 17
CDR3 protein: CASSLTGQGIVGEKLFF
CDR3 DNA: TGTGCCAGCAGCTTAACGGGACAGGGGATAGTTGGTGAAAAACTGTTTTTT

V gene: TRBV28
J gene: TRBJ1-2
D gene: TRBD1
clone size: once
CDR3 length: 14
CDR3 protein: CASSLLGTGLGYTF
CDR3 DNA: TGTGCCAGCAGTTTGCTCGGGACAGGGCTCGGCTACACCTTC

V gene: TRBV6-5
J gene: TRBJ2-4
D gene: TRBD2
clone size: NA
CDR3 length: 14
CDR3 protein: CASSDRGVRNIQYF
CDR3 DNA: TGTGCCAGCAGCGATCGGGGGGTGCGGAACATTCAGTACTTC

V gene: TRBV28
J gene: TRBJ2-1
D gene: TRBD2
clone size: NA
CDR3 length: 16
CDR3 protein: CASSSRTSGSYNEQFF
CDR3 DNA: TGTGCCAGCAGTTCCCGAACTAGCGGATCCTACAATGAGCAGTTCTTC

V gene: TRBV9
J gene: TRBJ2-7
D gene: TRBD2
clone size: NA
CDR3 length: 14
CDR3 protein: CASSVTSGDYEQYF
CDR3 DNA: TGTGCCAGCAGCGTCACTAGCGGGGATTACGAGCAGTACTTC

V gene: TRBV20-1
J gene: TRBJ2-1
D gene: NA
clone size: NA
CDR3 length: 11
CDR3 protein: CSADRVNEQFF
CDR3 DNA: TGCAGTGCCGATCGGGTCAATGAGCAGTTCTTC

V gene: TRBV6-2/TRBV6-3
J gene: TRBJ2-7
D gene: NA
clone size: NA
CDR3 length: 13
CDR3 protein: CASSYLPQYEQYF
CDR3 DNA: TGTGCCAGCAGTTACTTGCCGCAGTACGAGCAGTACTTC

V gene: TRBV13
J gene: TRBJ2-5
D gene: NA
clone size: NA
CDR3 length: 16
CDR3 protein: CASSLGGQIFWQTQYF
CDR3 DNA: TGTGCCAGCAGCTTAGGGGGACAAATCTTTTGGCAGACCCAGTACTTC

V gene: TRBV12-5
J gene: TRBJ2-7
D gene: TRBD2
clone size: NA
CDR3 length: 14
CDR3 protein: CASDVWAGGYEQYF
CDR3 DNA: TGTGCTAGTGACGTTTGGGCGGGGGGCTACGAGCAGTACTTC

V gene: TRBV29-1
J gene: TRBJ1-2
D gene: NA
clone size: NA
CDR3 length: 13
CDR3 protein: CSVDWQASYGYTF
CDR3 DNA: TGCAGCGTTGATTGGCAGGCCTCCTATGGCTACACCTTC

V gene: TRBV7-6
J gene: TRBJ2-1
D gene: TRBD2
clone size: NA
CDR3 length: 13
CDR3 protein: CASSEGLVSEQFF
CDR3 DNA: TGTGCCAGCAGCGAGGGACTAGTAAGTGAGCAGTTCTTC

V gene: TRBV19
J gene: TRBJ2-7
D gene: NA
clone size: NA
CDR3 length: 14
CDR3 protein: CASSITGVSYEQYF
CDR3 DNA: TGTGCCAGTAGTATAACAGGTGTCTCCTACGAGCAGTACTTC

V gene: TRBV11-2
J gene: TRBJ1-4
D gene: NA
clone size: NA
CDR3 length: 16
CDR3 protein: CASSPGGGLINEKLFF
CDR3 DNA: TGTGCCAGCAGCCCCGGCGGGGGGCTTATTAATGAAAAACTGTTTTTT

V gene: TRBV29-1
J gene: TRBJ1-2
D gene: NA
clone size: NA
CDR3 length: 11
CDR3 protein: CSVQGRIGYTF
CDR3 DNA: TGCAGCGTTCAGGGTAGAATTGGCTACACCTTC

V gene: TRBV24-1
J gene: TRBJ2-1
D gene: NA
clone size: NA
CDR3 length: 11
CDR3 protein: CATSELNEQFF
CDR3 DNA: TGTGCCACCAGTGAGCTAAATGAGCAGTTCTTC

V gene: TRBV3-1/TRBV3-2
J gene: TRBJ2-5
D gene: TRBD2
clone size: NA
CDR3 length: 14
CDR3 protein: CASASSGGLETQYF
CDR3 DNA: TGTGCCAGCGCCTCTAGCGGGGGCCTGGAGACCCAGTACTTC

V gene: TRBV10-1
J gene: TRBJ1-1
D gene: NA
clone size: NA
CDR3 length: 13
CDR3 protein: CASSRQGGTEAFF
CDR3 DNA: TGCGCCAGCAGCAGGCAGGGAGGCACTGAAGCTTTCTTT

V gene: TRBV2
J gene: TRBJ1-4
D gene: TRBD1
clone size: NA
CDR3 length: 14
CDR3 protein: CASSRDRGLEKLFF
CDR3 DNA: TGTGCCAGCAGTCGGGACAGGGGGCTCGAAAAACTGTTTTTT

V gene: TRBV5-5
J gene: TRBJ1-2
D gene: TRBD1
clone size: NA
CDR3 length: 15
CDR3 protein: CASSLEAGGNYGYTF
CDR3 DNA: TGTGCCAGCAGCTTGGAGGCAGGGGGTAACTATGGCTACACCTTC

V gene: TRBV11-2
J gene: TRBJ1-4
D gene: TRBD1
clone size: NA
CDR3 length: 15
CDR3 protein: CASSLGQGLNEKLFF
CDR3 DNA: TGTGCCAGCAGCCTCGGACAGGGCCTTAATGAAAAACTGTTTTTT

V gene: TRBV19
J gene: TRBJ2-3
D gene: NA
clone size: NA
CDR3 length: 13
CDR3 protein: CASSGQLTDTQYF
CDR3 DNA: TGTGCCAGTAGTGGGCAGCTCACAGATACGCAGTATTTT

V gene: TRBV5-6
J gene: TRBJ1-5
D gene: NA
clone size: NA
CDR3 length: 14
CDR3 protein: CASSLTGDNQPQHF
CDR3 DNA: TGTGCCAGCAGCCTAACAGGAGACAATCAGCCCCAGCATTTT

V gene: TRBV6-6
J gene: TRBJ1-5
D gene: NA
clone size: once
CDR3 length: 15
CDR3 protein: CASSYSEGTNQPQHF
CDR3 DNA: TGTGCCAGCAGTTACTCCGAGGGAACCAATCAGCCCCAGCATTTT

V gene: TRBV18
J gene: TRBJ1-1
D gene: TRBD1
clone size: NA
CDR3 length: 14
CDR3 protein: CASSLGQGIAEAFF
CDR3 DNA: TGTGCCAGCTCCCTCGGACAGGGAATCGCTGAAGCTTTCTTT

V gene: TRBV28
J gene: TRBJ1-2
D gene: NA
clone size: NA
CDR3 length: 15
CDR3 protein: CASSRRGARGYGYTF
CDR3 DNA: TGTGCCAGCAGCCGTAGAGGGGCGCGGGGCTATGGCTACACCTTC

V gene: TRBV4-2
J gene: TRBJ2-3
D gene: NA
clone size: few
CDR3 length: 14
CDR3 protein: CASSQVSSTDTQYF
CDR3 DNA: TGTGCCAGCAGCCAAGTTTCTAGCACAGATACGCAGTATTTT

V gene: TRBV5-8
J gene: TRBJ2-1
D gene: NA
clone size: NA
CDR3 length: 16
CDR3 protein: CASSYGGSLSYNEQFF
CDR3 DNA: TGTGCCAGCAGCTACGGGGGTTCTCTATCCTACAATGAGCAGTTCTTC

V gene: TRBV11-2
J gene: TRBJ1-5
D gene: NA
clone size: NA
CDR3 length: 13
CDR3 protein: CASSLAVNQPQHF
CDR3 DNA: TGTGCCAGCAGCTTAGCTGTCAATCAGCCCCAGCATTTT

V gene: TRBV11-3
J gene: TRBJ2-7
D gene: TRBD1
clone size: NA
CDR3 length: 14
CDR3 protein: CASTATGPYYEQYF
CDR3 DNA: TGTGCCAGCACCGCGACAGGGCCGTACTACGAGCAGTACTTC

V gene: TRBV5-4
J gene: TRBJ1-2
D gene: TRBD1
clone size: NA
CDR3 length: 12
CDR3 protein: CASRDRGYGYTF
CDR3 DNA: TGTGCCAGCCGAGACAGGGGCTATGGCTACACCTTC

V gene: TRBV30
J gene: TRBJ1-2
D gene: NA
clone size: NA
CDR3 length: 13
CDR3 protein: CAWRRAEKGGYTF
CDR3 DNA: TGTGCCTGGAGGAGGGCCGAAAAGGGAGGCTACACCTTC

V gene: TRBV6-6
J gene: TRBJ2-5
D gene: NA
clone size: NA
CDR3 length: 15
CDR3 protein: CASGGSSGRQETQYF
CDR3 DNA: TGTGCCAGCGGGGGTTCCAGCGGGCGCCAAGAGACCCAGTACTTC

V gene: TRBV4-1
J gene: TRBJ2-5
D gene: NA
clone size: few
CDR3 length: 17
CDR3 protein: CASSQDWGGGRQETQYF
CDR3 DNA: TGCGCCAGCAGCCAAGATTGGGGAGGCGGCCGCCAAGAGACCCAGTACTTC

V gene: TRBV7-9
J gene: TRBJ1-4
D gene: NA
clone size: many
CDR3 length: 15
CDR3 protein: CASSQMMGEVEKLFF
CDR3 DNA: TGTGCCAGCAGCCAAATGATGGGGGAGGTTGAAAAACTGTTTTTT

V gene: TRBV7-9
J gene: TRBJ1-1
D gene: NA
clone size: NA
CDR3 length: 14
CDR3 protein: CASSLAGRRSEAFF
CDR3 DNA: TGTGCCAGCAGCTTAGCCGGGAGGAGGTCTGAAGCTTTCTTT

V gene: TRBV10-2
J gene: TRBJ2-7
D gene: NA
clone size: NA
CDR3 length: 17
CDR3 protein: CASTPRDRRGPSYEQYF
CDR3 DNA: TGCGCCAGCACCCCGAGGGACCGGCGGGGACCTTCCTACGAGCAGTACTTC

V gene: TRBV19
J gene: TRBJ2-1
D gene: TRBD2
clone size: few
CDR3 length: 15
CDR3 protein: CASSSTSGGAIEQFF
CDR3 DNA: TGTGCCAGTAGTTCGACAAGCGGGGGGGCCATTGAGCAGTTCTTC

V gene: TRBV2
J gene: TRBJ2-2
D gene: NA
clone size: NA
CDR3 length: 14
CDR3 protein: CASSAELNTGELFF
CDR3 DNA: TGTGCCAGCAGTGCTGAGCTGAACACCGGGGAGCTGTTTTTT

V gene: TRBV29-1
J gene: TRBJ2-3
D gene: NA
clone size: NA
CDR3 length: 13
CDR3 protein: CSVTARFTDTQYF
CDR3 DNA: TGCAGCGTTACAGCCAGATTCACAGATACGCAGTATTTT

V gene: TRBV5-1
J gene: TRBJ1-2
D gene: TRBD1
clone size: NA
CDR3 length: 14
CDR3 protein: CASSPQGEGYGYTF
CDR3 DNA: TGCGCCAGCAGCCCACAGGGGGAAGGATATGGCTACACCTTC